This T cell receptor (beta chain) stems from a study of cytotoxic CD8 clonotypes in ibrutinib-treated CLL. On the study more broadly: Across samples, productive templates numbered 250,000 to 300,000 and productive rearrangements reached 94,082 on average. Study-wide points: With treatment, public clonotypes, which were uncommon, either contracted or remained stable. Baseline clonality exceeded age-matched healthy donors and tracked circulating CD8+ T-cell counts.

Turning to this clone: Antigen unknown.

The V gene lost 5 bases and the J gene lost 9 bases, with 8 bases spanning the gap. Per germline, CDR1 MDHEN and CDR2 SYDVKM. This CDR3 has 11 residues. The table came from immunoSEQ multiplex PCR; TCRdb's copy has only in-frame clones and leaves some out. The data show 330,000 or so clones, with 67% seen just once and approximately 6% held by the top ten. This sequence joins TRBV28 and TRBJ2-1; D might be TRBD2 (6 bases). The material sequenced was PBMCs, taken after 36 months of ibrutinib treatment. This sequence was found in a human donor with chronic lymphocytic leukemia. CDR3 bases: TGTGCCAGCAGTGGGGGGATTGAGCAGTTCTTC. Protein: CASSGGIEQFF.